Below, one TCR beta chain is given with its context. The antigen is not known. Trimming left V 2 bases short and J 3 bases short, with 16 bases between. The CDR3 length is 17 residues. CDR1 and CDR2 from the germline V gene are SEHNR and FQNEAQ (reference sequence). The data originate from a study of type 1 regulatory T cells. Study-level background: This in vitro CD4 product, T-allo10, is enriched for Tr1 cells and alloantigen-specific.

Findings of the study overall: Compared with non-Tr1 cells, Tr1 cells showed a narrower TCR repertoire.

TCRdb reprocessed the reads with MiXCR, giving one entry per CDR3 protein. Of tens of thousands of distinct CDR3 sequences in the sample, 49% were seen once. This clonotype originated in a human donor in good health. The chain carries TRBV7-9 and TRBJ2-2; no reliable D call. Material for sequencing was cultured non-Tr1 T cells, either the whole culture or a sorted T cell fraction (not recorded which). This CDR3 reads CASSLSDRAVHTGELFF. In DNA form, the CDR3 reads TGTGCCAGCAGCTTATCGGACCGAGCTGTCCACACCGGGGAGCTGTTTTTT.